This T cell receptor (beta chain) came from a study of shared clonotypes between healthy human individuals. On this clone: Its antigen is not identified.

Overall study findings and caveats: Non-shared clonotypes were found to have lower generation probabilities than the clonotypes that were shared by all four of the sorted-subset donors.

Original processing notes: Quality scores were absent from the junction-only immunoSEQ sequences, so filtering differed. The method was immunoSEQ multiplex PCR; TCRdb's version includes in-frame clones alone and lacks a portion of them. Clone size and the V and J calls come from that table; the DNA yielded D and trimming. Of about 2.1 million clones in the sample, under 95% were seen once. It was CD45RO-negative cells, positively selected for CCR7, that made up naive CD8 cells, with terminally differentiated effector memory CD45RA+ cells excluded. Nashville, Tennessee was home to all donors, each a Caucasian adult. This TCR was sampled from a man younger than 30 in good health. Some clones in this sample may be carry-over from other donors' samples. Material for sequencing was naive CD8+ T cells from PBMCs.

The CDR3 spells CATSRDYGSPTAGSTNEKLFF. The CDR3, as DNA: TGTGCCACCAGCAGAGATTATGGTTCCCCGACAGCTGGATCAACTAATGAAAAACTGTTTTTT. V and J are TRBV15 and TRBJ1-4; TRBD1 might be the D (5 bases). CDR3 length equals 21 residues. The V gene's germline CDR1 is LNHNV and CDR2 YYDKDF (reference sequence). V shed 0 bases and J shed 0 bases, with 23 bases lying between them. The complete variable domain, with remaining parts taken from reference TRBV15 and TRBJ1-4, reads DAMVIQNPRYQVTQFGKPVTLSCSQTLNHNVMYWYQQKSSQAPKLLFHYYDKDFNNEADTPDNFQSRRPNTSFCFLDIRSPGLGDTAMYLCATSRDYGSPTAGSTNEKLFFGSGTQLSVL.